This entry is about one TCR beta chain. These data come from a study of blood T cell repertoires in COVID-19. Across the whole study: Sources were T cells, B-cell-depleted T cells, or PBMCs; the material itself was cDNA or gDNA.

Germline values: CDR1 SGHDT, CDR2 YYEEEE. Trimming removed 2 bases from V and 0 bases from J, with 12 bases in between. CDR3 length: 15 amino acids. Here immunoSEQ multiplex PCR was the method, and the copy in TCRdb shows in-frame clones only, minus some. The data contain 200,000 to 250,000 clones, around 90% of them seen just once; the ten biggest clones take up roughly 2.5%. The receptor comes from a man between 25 and 39 years old with COVID-19, enrolled during active disease. The sample consisted of peripheral blood. The chain carries TRBV5-6 and TRBJ2-7, with a possible D match to TRBD2 (5 bases). The DNA of the CDR3 is TGTGCCAGCAGCTTATTGGGAGAGCCCTCCTACGAGCAGTACTTC. Its translation is CASSLLGEPSYEQYF.